This T cell receptor (beta chain) was recorded in a study of identical twins. General observations from the study: Weaker excess twin sharing was seen among beta out-of-frame sequences. Insertion counts were lower in abundant cord blood beta clonotypes, a trend that memory repertoires did not show.

Deletions cut 2 bases from V and 4 bases from J, with 12 bases between. The germline gives CDR1 SNHLY, CDR2 FYNNEI. The CDR3 length is 14 residues. Carrying unique molecular identifiers, the cDNA also gained a universal primer site through template switching. Using its own MiXCR run on the 5' RACE reads, TCRdb lists one record per CDR3 protein. The sample lists a few hundred thousand distinct CDR3 sequences, around a tenth seen once, with around 3.1% in the top ten. This clonotype was seen a handful of times. As yet, its antigen is unknown. The sample was also linked to a second study, of yellow fever vaccine responses in identical twins.

This TCR was recovered from a woman under 30 in good health. The sequenced sample consisted of PBMCs. The rearrangement uses TRBV2 and TRBJ2-7, with a possible D match to TRBD1 (6 bases). The CDR3 region is CASSETGQLYEQYF. DNA of the CDR3: TGTGCCAGCAGTGAAACTGGACAGCTATACGAGCAGTACTTC.